Below, 2 T cell receptor beta chains from the same sample are listed, as sequenced in a study of T-cell memory formation after mild COVID-19 (dated by TCRdb to the early 2020s). The method was 5' RACE. Sequencing took place on an Illumina NovaSeq 6000. In TCRdb, the public reads were trimmed at Q25 with fastp and aligned with MiXCR, with productive beta chains retained. Each CDR3 protein appears once, grouped with its most common genes and DNA. This sample has roughly 450,000 distinct CDR3 sequences in its table, and over 15% of those were observed once. The top ten clones comprise roughly 21% of the sample. The sample was PBMCs or a T cell subset sorted from them (not recorded which). Receptors were obtained from a man in his late teens or twenties who had mild COVID-19 (a few samples of this study predate the infection). The sample titles of this study are shuffled in the database, so cell type and time point are left out; the donor was told from shared clones.

CDR3 coding DNA: TGTGCCAGTAGTTCTTCCGACAGGCTGGCTACTGGCTACACCTTC. Translated: CASSSSDRLATGYTF. The genes are TRBV19 and TRBJ1-2; weak D call: TRBD1 (6 bases). Between the trimmed V and J ends, which lost 5 bases and 7 bases, there was a span of 20 bases. CDR3 size: 15 residues. Germline lookup yields CDR1 LNHDA and CDR2 SQIVND (reference sequence). Filled out from reference TRBV19 and TRBJ1-2, the complete variable domain reads DGGITQSPKYLFRKEGQNVTLSCEQNLNHDAMYWYRQDPGQGLRLIYYSQIVNDFQKGDIAEGYSVSREKKESFPLTVTSAQKNPTAFYLCASSSSDRLATGYTFGSGTRLTVV.

This rearrangement joins TRBV5-5 to TRBJ2-5, with 11 bases identical to TRBD2. After removal of 0 bases from V and 5 bases from J, the junction contained 6 bases not matched to a gene. Per germline, CDR1 SGHKS and CDR2 YYEKEE (reference sequence). The CDR3 has 16 residues. The CDR3 region is CASSLEVAGGRETQYF. CDR3 nucleotides: TGTGCCAGCAGCTTGGAAGTAGCGGGGGGGCGCGAGACCCAGTACTTC.